This TCR beta chain derives from a study of cytomegalovirus exposure and HLA in healthy donors. As for the study in general: Previous work identified 95 million to 120 million unique TCR beta sequences from about 179 million T cells.

The CDR3 loop spans 15 amino acids. Germline V gene data show CDR1 as GTSNPN and CDR2 as SVGIG (reference sequence). After removal of 0 bases from V and 9 bases from J, the junction contained 12 bases not matched to a gene. As for this clone: The antigen is not known.

The PCR contained 60 Vbeta and 13 Jbeta primers. Original processing notes: In a later analysis, around 10 million of about 80 million unique beta chains occurred in at least two donors. Produced via immunoSEQ multiplex PCR; TCRdb's table is partial and in-frame only. V, J and clone size are those of that table, while D and trimming were read from the DNA. The repertoire includes under 200,000 clones, over 65% of them detected once, and less than 0.9% sits in the top ten. Study-wide points: When a later analysis compared HLA-associated TCR beta chains with equally common others, the HLA-associated chains turned out to be more clonally expanded and to have lower generation probabilities. A later analysis found TCR association rates differed by HLA locus, highest for DRB1 and lowest for HLA-C.

Sequences were obtained from PBMCs. The chain recombines TRBV30 with TRBJ2-7, with 9 positions matching TRBD2. This receptor was taken from a female donor in good health and CMV-seronegative. CDR3 nucleotides: TGTGCCTGGAGTGTACGAGATGCGGGGGGGCTTGGGCAGTACTTC. It specifies CAWSVRDAGGLGQYF.